This T cell receptor beta chain was sequenced for a study of blood T cell repertoires in COVID-19. Whole-study context: T cells, B-cell-depleted T cells, or PBMCs provided the cDNA or gDNA that served as material.

V was clipped by 3 bases and J by 5 bases, with 16 bases between them. CDR3 length: 16 amino acids. Germline V CDR1 and CDR2: KGHSH, LQKENI. Authors' processing steps: Nucleated cell counts were estimated from reference gene primer amplification. Only in-frame clones appear in the TCRdb table, and some are missing; sequencing was by immunoSEQ multiplex PCR. V and J calls and clone size follow that table, whereas D and trimming were derived from the DNA. The sample shows roughly 110,000 clones, 85% to 90% of them seen only once. The sequence was obtained from a human donor with acute or convalescent COVID-19. The donor label of this sample is uncertain. What was sequenced was peripheral blood. V is TRBV18 and J is TRBJ1-4; no reliable D call. CDR3 nucleotides: TGTGCCAGCTCACCTATGATGAGACGGGAGAATGAAAAACTGTTTTTT. It codes for CASSPMMRRENEKLFF. Using reference TRBV18 and TRBJ1-4 for the parts outside the CDR3, the full variable domain is NAGVMQNPRHLVRRRGQEARLRCSPMKGHSHVYWYRQLPEEGLKFMVYLQKENIIDESGMPKERFSAEFPKEGPSILRIQQVVRGDSAAYFCASSPMMRRENEKLFFGSGTQLSVL.